The sequence of this TCR beta chain was determined in a study of beta chain features in type 1 diabetes. Isolation of CD4+ naive, central memory, regulatory and stem cell-like memory cells was achieved by sorting via CD45RO/CCR7/CD25/CD127/CD95/CD27. This clone was seen more than once but under ten times. Trimming took 4 bases from V and 4 from J; bases not matched to a gene: 3. CDR3 length equals 13 residues. CDR1 SNHLY and CDR2 FYNNEI come from the germline V gene. The isolated RNA, all of it, was reverse transcribed, so expressed TCRB transcripts were what got sequenced. Here immunoSEQ multiplex PCR was the method, and the copy in TCRdb shows in-frame clones only, minus some. This table has approximately 300,000 clones, 9.5% to 12% appearing once.

The J gene is TRBJ1-2, the V gene TRBV2; the match to TRBD1 covers 7 bases. The TCR sequence derives from a woman in her thirties in good health. Input material: naive CD4+ T cells from blood. The CDR3 protein is CASSVGTAYGYTF. The CDR3 DNA is TGTGCCAGCAGTGTCGGGACAGCCTATGGCTACACCTTC.